This TCR beta chain appears in the sequencing data of a study of T-cell memory formation after mild COVID-19. Notes on the study in general: CD4+ contracting clones were found mainly in CM and EM, and CD8+ ones in EMRA.

One entry per CDR3 protein results from TCRdb running MiXCR on the 5' RACE reads. Here the sample spans around 390,000 distinct CDR3 sequences, roughly 15% being singletons. On this clonotype: Its antigen is undetermined.

Specimen: PBMCs or a T cell subset sorted from them (not recorded which). This TCR derives from a man aged 18 to 30 who had mild COVID-19 (a few samples of this study predate the infection). Cell type and time point are not known.

CDR3 protein: CASSLTGGEANEQFF. DNA of the CDR3: TGCGCCAGCAGCTTGACAGGGGGCGAAGCCAATGAGCAGTTCTTC. The chain recombines TRBV5-1 with TRBJ2-1; 9 nucleotides line up with TRBD1. The V gene's germline CDR1 is SGHRS and CDR2 YFSETQ. The CDR3 has 15 amino acids. Trimming at V came to 1 base and at J to 6 bases, leaving 5 bases not matched to a gene.